This T cell receptor beta chain comes out of a study of T cell responses to AZD1222 COVID-19 vaccine. Using immunoSEQ multiplex PCR, the repertoire was profiled, and TCRdb retains in-frame clones only, with some absent. The profile shows about 160,000 clones, over 75% of them singletons. General observations from the study: Repertoires in all cases were sampled only once the peak T cell response had passed.

Comment on this clone: What it recognizes is unknown.

The germline CDR1 and CDR2 sequences are SQVTM and ANQGSEA. With V trimmed by 2 bases and J by 6 bases, 7 bases remained unmatched. The CDR3 runs to 13 residues. The sequence came from an adult in good health. The chain employs TRBV29-1 and TRBJ2-7; 7 nucleotides match TRBD1. The input for sequencing was peripheral blood, taken on day 0 of AZD1222 vaccination. The CDR3 DNA sequence: TGCAGCGTTGAACCACAGGGGTCCCGCGAGCAGTACTTC. Amino acid sequence: CSVEPQGSREQYF.